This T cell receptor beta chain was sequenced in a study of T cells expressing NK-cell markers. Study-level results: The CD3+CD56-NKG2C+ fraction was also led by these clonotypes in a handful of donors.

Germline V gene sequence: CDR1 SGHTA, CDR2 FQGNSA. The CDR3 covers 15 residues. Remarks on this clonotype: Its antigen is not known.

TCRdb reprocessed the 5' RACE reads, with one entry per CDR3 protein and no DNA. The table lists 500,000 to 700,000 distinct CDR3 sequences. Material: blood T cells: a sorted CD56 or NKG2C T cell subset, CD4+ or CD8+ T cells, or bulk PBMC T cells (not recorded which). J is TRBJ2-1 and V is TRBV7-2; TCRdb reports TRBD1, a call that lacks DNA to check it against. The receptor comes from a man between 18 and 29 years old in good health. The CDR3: CASSYTGDTYNEQFF.